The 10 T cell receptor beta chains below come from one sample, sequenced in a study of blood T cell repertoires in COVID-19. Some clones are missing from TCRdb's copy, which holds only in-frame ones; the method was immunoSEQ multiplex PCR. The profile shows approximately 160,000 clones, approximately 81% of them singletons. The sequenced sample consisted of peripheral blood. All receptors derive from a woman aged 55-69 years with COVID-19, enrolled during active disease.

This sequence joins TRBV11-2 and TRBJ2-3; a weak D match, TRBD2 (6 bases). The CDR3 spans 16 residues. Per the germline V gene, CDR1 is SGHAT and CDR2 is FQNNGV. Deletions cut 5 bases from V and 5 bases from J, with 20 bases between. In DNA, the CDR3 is TGTGCCAGCAGCCCTCCCGGCGGGGCATTTTTAGATACGCAGTATTTT. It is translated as CASSPPGGAFLDTQYF.

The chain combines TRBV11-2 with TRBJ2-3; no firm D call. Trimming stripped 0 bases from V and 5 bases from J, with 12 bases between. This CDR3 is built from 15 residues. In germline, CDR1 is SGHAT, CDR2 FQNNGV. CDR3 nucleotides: TGTGCCAGCAGCTTAGAAAGAATGGTCGGAGATACGCAGTATTTT. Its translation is CASSLERMVGDTQYF.

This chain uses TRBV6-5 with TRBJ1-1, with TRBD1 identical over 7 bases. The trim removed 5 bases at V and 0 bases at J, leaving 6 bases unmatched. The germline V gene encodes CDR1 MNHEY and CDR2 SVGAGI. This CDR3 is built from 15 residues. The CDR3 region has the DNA TGTGCCAGCAGTAACCATGGACAGGTGAACACTGAAGCTTTCTTT. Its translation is CASSNHGQVNTEAFF.

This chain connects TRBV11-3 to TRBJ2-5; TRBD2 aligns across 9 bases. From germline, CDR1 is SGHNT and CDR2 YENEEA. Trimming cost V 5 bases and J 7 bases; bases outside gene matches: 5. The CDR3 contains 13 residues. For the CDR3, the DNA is TGTGCCAGCAGCGTACTAGCGGGTGGGACCCAGTACTTC. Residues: CASSVLAGGTQYF.

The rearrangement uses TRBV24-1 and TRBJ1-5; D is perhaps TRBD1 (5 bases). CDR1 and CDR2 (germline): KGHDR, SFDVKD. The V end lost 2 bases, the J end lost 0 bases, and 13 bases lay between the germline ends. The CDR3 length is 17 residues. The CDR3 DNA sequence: TGTGCCACCAGTGATTCAGGGAGGAGGGGTAGCAATCAGCCCCAGCATTTT. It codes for CATSDSGRRGSNQPQHF.

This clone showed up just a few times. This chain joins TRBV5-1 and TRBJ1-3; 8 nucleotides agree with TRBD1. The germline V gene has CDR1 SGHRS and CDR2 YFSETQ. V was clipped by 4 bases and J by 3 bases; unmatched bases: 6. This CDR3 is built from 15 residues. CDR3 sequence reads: CASSLYTGGGNTIYF. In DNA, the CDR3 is TGCGCCAGCAGCCTATATACAGGGGGTGGAAACACCATATATTTT.

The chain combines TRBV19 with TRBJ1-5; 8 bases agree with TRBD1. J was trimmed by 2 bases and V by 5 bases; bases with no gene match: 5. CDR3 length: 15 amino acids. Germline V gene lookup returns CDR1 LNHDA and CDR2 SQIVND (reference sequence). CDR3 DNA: TGTGCCAGTAGTTTCGACAGGGGCGGCAATCAGCCCCAGCATTTT. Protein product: CASSFDRGGNQPQHF.

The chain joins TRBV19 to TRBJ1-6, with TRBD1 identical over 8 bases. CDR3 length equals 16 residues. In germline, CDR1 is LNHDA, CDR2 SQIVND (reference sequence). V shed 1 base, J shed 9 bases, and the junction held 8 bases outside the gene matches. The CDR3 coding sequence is TGTGCCAGTAGTATAGGCCGACAGGGGAGCAGTTCACCCCTCCACTTT. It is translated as CASSIGRQGSSSPLHF.

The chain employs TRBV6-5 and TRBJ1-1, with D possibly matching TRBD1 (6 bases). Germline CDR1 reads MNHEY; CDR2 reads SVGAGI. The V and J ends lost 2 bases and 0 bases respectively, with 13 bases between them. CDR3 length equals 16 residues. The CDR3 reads CASSYEGGVMNTEAFF. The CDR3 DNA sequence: TGTGCCAGCAGTTACGAGGGGGGGGTAATGAACACTGAAGCTTTCTTT.

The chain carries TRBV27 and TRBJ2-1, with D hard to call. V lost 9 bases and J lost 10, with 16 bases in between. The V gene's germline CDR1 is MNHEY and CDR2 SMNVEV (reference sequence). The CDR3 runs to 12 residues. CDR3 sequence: CASSPLFCEQFF. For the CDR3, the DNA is TGTGCCAGTTCCCCGCTATTCTGCGAGCAGTTCTTC.